The T cell receptor beta chain described here comes from a study of blood T cell repertoires in COVID-19. About the study: From T cells, B-cell-depleted T cells, or PBMCs came the material, which was cDNA or gDNA.

This clone is a singleton in its sample. V shed 2 bases, J shed 0 bases, and the junction held 11 bases outside the gene matches. This CDR3 spans 18 amino acids. From germline, CDR1 is SGDLS and CDR2 YYNGEE. How the authors handled the data: From reference gene primer amplification, estimates of nucleated cell counts were derived. Clones were sequenced by immunoSEQ multiplex PCR, and TCRdb holds only the in-frame ones, with some missing. That table is the source of V, J and clone size, and D and trimming were worked out from the DNA. The sample shows 150,000 to 200,000 clones, just under 90% of them seen only once.

Sequenced input: peripheral blood. The V gene is TRBV9, the J gene TRBJ2-3, with TRBD2 matching over 8 bases. This receptor was obtained from a man aged 18 to 30 with active or convalescent COVID-19. The CDR3 coding sequence is TGTGCCAGCAGCGTCGCCCCGGGGGGGGTAGGTAGCACAGATACGCAGTATTTT. This gives the protein CASSVAPGGVGSTDTQYF.